A single sample is the source of the 32 T cell receptor beta chains below, sequenced in a study of blood T cell repertoires in COVID-19. Sequencing used immunoSEQ multiplex PCR; TCRdb keeps in-frame clones, though not all of them. In the table there are some 150,000 clones, about 86% of which are singletons. Sequencing was done on a sample of peripheral blood. The receptors stem from a human donor with acute or convalescent COVID-19. The donor label of this sample is uncertain.

V is TRBV2 and J is TRBJ2-6, with a weak D call TRBD2 (6 bases). CDR3 length: 16 amino acids. V was shortened by 2 bases and J by 2 bases, with 10 bases between the two germline ends. Germline values: CDR1 SNHLY, CDR2 FYNNEI. The CDR3 region has the DNA TGTGCCAGCAGTGAAAAGGAGGGGACTGGGGCCAACGTCCTGACTTTC. Its translation is CASSEKEGTGANVLTF.

Turning to this clone: The junction departs from germline at one end; a sequencing error may be responsible. The J gene is TRBJ2-2, the V gene TRBV4-1, with D maybe TRBD2 (5 bases). The CDR3 consists of 16 residues. Germline V gene data show CDR1 as MGHRA and CDR2 as YSYEKL. The CDR3 region is CASSQDRARWHRGAVF. CDR3 DNA sequence: TGCGCCAGCAGCCAAGATCGGGCCCGTTGGCACCGGGGAGCTGTTTTT.

This chain joins TRBV18 and TRBJ2-2; 10 nucleotides match TRBD2. The CDR3 spans 18 residues. Germline trimming cut 1 base from V and 1 base from J; bases unmatched to any gene: 6. Germline V gives CDR1 KGHSH, CDR2 LQKENI. The CDR3 nucleotides read TGTGCCAGCTCACCACTGCCGGCTAGCGGGAGGAACACCGGGGAGCTGTTTTTT. It encodes CASSPLPASGRNTGELFF.

This chain connects TRBV6-1 to TRBJ1-5; no clear D gene. The V gene lost 1 base and the J gene lost 0 bases, with 7 bases spanning the gap. This CDR3 region has 15 residues. Germline CDR1 is MNHNS and CDR2 is SASEGT. This CDR3 is CASSEGAASNQPQHF. DNA for the CDR3: TGTGCCAGCAGTGAAGGGGCAGCTAGCAATCAGCCCCAGCATTTT.

The chain uses TRBV19 and TRBJ2-1, with 12 nucleotides matching TRBD2. After removal of 5 bases from V and 8 bases from J, the junction contained 4 bases not matched to a gene. Germline V gene sequence: CDR1 LNHDA, CDR2 SQIVND (reference sequence). This CDR3 spans 14 amino acids. CDR3 coding DNA: TGTGCCAGTAGTGCTAGCGGGGGGGCCGATGAGCAGTTCTTC. Amino acid sequence: CASSASGGADEQFF.

The chain combines TRBV5-1 with TRBJ2-1; 8 bases line up with TRBD2. V lost 0 bases to trimming and J lost 5 bases; unmatched junction nucleotides: 7. The CDR3 has 16 amino acids. Germline lookup yields CDR1 SGHRS and CDR2 YFSETQ. The CDR3 nucleotides are TGCGCCAGCAGCTTGGACCGTCTAGCGGGTCACAATGAGCAGTTCTTC. Encoded protein: CASSLDRLAGHNEQFF.

The chain links TRBV29-1 to TRBJ1-3, with TRBD1 matching 7 bases. V trimming: 7 bases; J trimming: 2 bases; junction bases outside the gene matches: 8. The CDR3 has 14 residues. Germline V lookup: CDR1 SQVTM, CDR2 ANQGSEA. CDR3 protein: CSAGQGEAGNTIYF. The CDR3 DNA is TGCAGCGCGGGCCAGGGGGAGGCTGGAAACACCATATATTTT. The whole variable domain, filled in from reference TRBV29-1 and TRBJ1-3, reads SAVISQKPSRDICQRGTSLTIQCQVDSQVTMMFWYRQQPGQSLTLIATANQGSEATYESGFVIDKFPISRPNLTFSTLTVSNMSPEDSSIYLCSAGQGEAGNTIYFGEGSWLTVV.

The chain recombines TRBV7-3 with TRBJ2-5; TRBD1 matches at 10 bases. V was pared by 5 bases and J by 5 bases, with 8 bases of the junction left unmatched. Germline V gene lookup returns CDR1 SGHTA and CDR2 FQGTGA. The CDR3 runs 15 residues. CDR3 protein: CASSPQTGGWETQYF. The DNA for the CDR3 is TGTGCCAGCAGCCCCCAGACAGGGGGCTGGGAGACCCAGTACTTC.

The J gene is TRBJ2-7, the V gene TRBV18; 13 bases align to TRBD2. Trimming at V came to 3 bases and at J to 6 bases, leaving 11 bases not matched to a gene. The germline CDR1 and CDR2 sequences are KGHSH and LQKENI. The CDR3 sequence is 17 residues long. The CDR3, as DNA: TGTGCCAGCTCACCGGGACTAGCGGGATTAGGGGCTAGCGAGCAGTACTTC. Translation gives CASSPGLAGLGASEQYF. The complete variable domain, with remaining parts taken from reference TRBV18 and TRBJ2-7, reads NAGVMQNPRHLVRRRGQEARLRCSPMKGHSHVYWYRQLPEEGLKFMVYLQKENIIDESGMPKERFSAEFPKEGPSILRIQQVVRGDSAAYFCASSPGLAGLGASEQYFGPGTRLTVT.

The chain is built from TRBV9 and TRBJ1-4, with 8 nucleotides matching TRBD1. The CDR3 loop spans 15 amino acids. Germline assignment: CDR1 SGDLS and CDR2 YYNGEE. Germline trimming cut 0 bases from V and 5 bases from J; bases unmatched to any gene: 3. CDR3 sequence: CASSVDRGWNEKLFF. DNA of the CDR3: TGTGCCAGCAGCGTAGACAGGGGGTGGAATGAAAAACTGTTTTTT.

This clone was observed a handful of times. The V and J genes are TRBV2 and TRBJ1-1; D is unresolved. The germline V gene has CDR1 SNHLY and CDR2 FYNNEI. The CDR3 runs to 13 residues. Trimming shortened V by 4 bases and J by 2 bases, and 8 bases separated the two germline ends. CDR3 sequence (DNA): TGTGCCAGCAGTGCGAGTCTAAACACTGAAGCTTTCTTT. It specifies CASSASLNTEAFF.

This clone showed up just a few times. The gene calls are TRBV6-5 and TRBJ1-6, with 7 bases aligning to TRBD1. J lost 10 bases, V lost 7 bases, and 10 bases had no gene match. Germline V CDR1 and CDR2: MNHEY, SVGAGI. This CDR3 is built from 14 residues. The CDR3 sequence: CASTQGGWGSPLHF. CDR3 sequence (DNA): TGTGCCAGCACCCAGGGGGGTTGGGGATCACCCCTCCACTTT.

The V and J genes are TRBV11-3 and TRBJ2-1; 7 bases fit TRBD2. Germline CDR1 is SGHNT and CDR2 is YENEEA. The CDR3 has 15 residues. V dropped 5 bases and J dropped 4; count of bases not matched to a gene: 8. This CDR3 is CASSPTSLPYNEQFF. In nucleotides, the CDR3 is TGTGCCAGCAGCCCGACTAGCCTTCCTTACAATGAGCAGTTCTTC.

The chain uses TRBV3-1 (or the pseudogene TRBV3-2) and TRBJ1-2; D unresolved. Germline values: CDR1 LGHDT, CDR2 YNNKEL (reference sequence). Trimming pared 0 bases from V and 3 bases from J, leaving 5 bases between. The CDR3 contains 13 residues. The DNA of the CDR3 is TGTGCCAGCAGCCAAGAGGGCCACTATGGCTACACCTTC. Translation: CASSQEGHYGYTF.

This chain joins TRBV28 and TRBJ1-2; D unclear. Germline lookup yields CDR1 MDHEN and CDR2 SYDVKM. CDR3 length equals 16 residues. With 6 bases removed from V and 4 bases from J, the gap between germline ends came to 21 bases. The CDR3: CASRTRVGPTSYGYTF. In DNA form, the CDR3 reads TGTGCCAGCAGGACCCGGGTCGGCCCAACCAGCTATGGCTACACCTTC.

The V call is TRBV28, the J call TRBJ1-1; TRBD1 matches 8 bases. The V gene end was trimmed by 6 bases and the J gene end by 1 base; junction bases not matched to a gene: 7. The CDR3 consists of 15 residues. Per germline, CDR1 MDHEN and CDR2 SYDVKM. In DNA, the CDR3 is TGTGCCAGCAGGATAAAGGACAGGGAGAACACTGAAGCTTTCTTT. Residues: CASRIKDRENTEAFF.

The V gene is TRBV6-5, the J gene TRBJ2-3; 8 bases match TRBD2. The CDR3 has 16 residues. V trimming: 0 bases; J trimming: 2 bases; junction bases outside the gene matches: 4. In germline, CDR1 is MNHEY, CDR2 SVGAGI. The CDR3 region is CASSYSSGKITDTQYF. In DNA form, the CDR3 reads TGTGCCAGCAGTTACTCTAGCGGGAAGATCACAGATACGCAGTATTTT.

J is TRBJ2-2 and V is TRBV19; TRBD1 agrees at 8 bases. V lost 8 bases to trimming and J lost 0 bases; unmatched junction nucleotides: 5. The CDR3 runs 15 residues. CDR1 and CDR2 (germline): LNHDA, SQIVND (reference sequence). CDR3 DNA: TGTGCCAGTGGGGACAGGTTTTCGAACACCGGGGAGCTGTTTTTT. Its translation is CASGDRFSNTGELFF.

This clone was seen a single time. The J gene is TRBJ1-6, the V gene TRBV12-3 or TRBV12-4, with a tentative D call TRBD1 (5 bases). CDR3 length equals 13 residues. V was shortened by 8 bases and J by 7 bases, with 12 bases between the two germline ends. The CDR3 bases are TGTGCCAGCCTAGGTGGGGGGAATTCACCCCTCCACTTT. Protein sequence: CASLGGGNSPLHF.

V is TRBV12-5 and J is TRBJ2-2, with D perhaps TRBD2 (5 bases). The germline V gene has CDR1 LGHNT and CDR2 FRNRAP. V was trimmed by 0 bases and J by 1 base, leaving 9 bases between them. CDR3 size: 16 residues. Written as DNA, the CDR3 is TGTGCTAGTGGTTTGGTCCCTGGGAGGAACACCGGGGAGCTGTTTTTT. It codes for CASGLVPGRNTGELFF.

This chain connects TRBV9 to TRBJ2-7, with a possible D match to TRBD2 (5 bases). Trimming shortened V by 4 bases and J by 6 bases, and 17 bases separated the two germline ends. Germline assignment: CDR1 SGDLS and CDR2 YYNGEE. CDR3 length equals 14 residues. The CDR3 reads CASSQEPSRGEQYF. DNA for the CDR3: TGTGCCAGCAGCCAGGAGCCGTCACGGGGCGAGCAGTACTTC. Together with reference TRBV9 and TRBJ2-7, the CDR3 gives the full variable domain: DSGVTQTPKHLITATGQRVTLRCSPRSGDLSVYWYQQSLDQGLQFLIQYYNGEERAKGNILERFSAQQFPDLHSELNLSSLELGDSALYFCASSQEPSRGEQYFGPGTRLTVT.

The chain links TRBV2 to TRBJ2-2; 9 bases fit TRBD2. Trimming took 8 bases from V and 0 from J; bases not matched to a gene: 4. Germline CDR1 is SNHLY and CDR2 is FYNNEI. This CDR3 has 15 residues. CDR3 in amino acids: CASARLAANTGELFF. The CDR3 DNA reads as TGTGCCAGCGCAAGACTAGCGGCGAACACCGGGGAGCTGTTTTTT.

V and J are TRBV9 and TRBJ1-1; 7 nucleotides agree with TRBD1. The CDR3 has 14 amino acids. Trimming cost V 4 bases and J 3 bases; bases outside gene matches: 6. Germline V lookup: CDR1 SGDLS, CDR2 YYNGEE. The CDR3 coding sequence is TGTGCCAGCAGCACCCAGACAGGGCACACTGAAGCTTTCTTT. Amino acid sequence: CASSTQTGHTEAFF.

This clone was detected once. V gene TRBV11-2 combines with J gene TRBJ2-3, with D possibly being TRBD2 (6 bases). This CDR3 region has 15 residues. With 0 bases removed from V and 7 bases from J, the gap between germline ends came to 14 bases. CDR1 SGHAT and CDR2 FQNNGV come from the germline V gene. For the CDR3, the DNA is TGTGCCAGCAGCTTAGACGGGGGAGATAGGCATACGCAGTATTTT. This sequence encodes CASSLDGGDRHTQYF. Looking up the rest from reference TRBV11-2 and TRBJ2-3 gives the full variable domain: EAGVAQSPRYKIIEKRQSVAFWCNPISGHATLYWYQQILGQGPKLLIQFQNNGVVDDSQLPKDRFSAERLKGVDSTLKIQPAKLEDSAVYLCASSLDGGDRHTQYFGPGTRLTVL.

This clone was recorded once. The CDR3 spells CATSPGGGTNEKLFF. The CDR3 nucleotides are TGTGCCACCAGCCCCGGGGGTGGAACTAATGAAAAACTGTTTTTT. The chain employs TRBV15 and TRBJ1-4; maybe TRBD1 (5 bases). Trimming removed 5 bases at V and 1 base at J, with 11 bases between. The CDR3 length is 15 residues. CDR1 is LNHNV, CDR2 YYDKDF, per germline (reference sequence).

This clone was detected only a few times. This chain links TRBV11-3 with TRBJ2-7; D gene uncertain. CDR1 SGHNT and CDR2 YENEEA come from the germline V gene. This CDR3 has 13 residues. The V end lost 1 base, the J end lost 4 bases, and 8 bases lay between the germline ends. As DNA, the CDR3 is TGTGCCAGCAGCTTAGGGAACGGGTACGAGCAGTACTTC. Encoded protein: CASSLGNGYEQYF. Looking up the rest from reference TRBV11-3 and TRBJ2-7 gives the full variable domain: EAGVVQSPRYKIIEKKQPVAFWCNPISGHNTLYWYLQNLGQGPELLIRYENEEAVDDSQLPKDRFSAERLKGVDSTLKIQPAELGDSAVYLCASSLGNGYEQYFGPGTRLTVT.

The chain has TRBV3-1 (or the pseudogene TRBV3-2) and TRBJ2-1, with a tentative D call TRBD1 (8 bases). This CDR3 spans 24 amino acids. Germline V lookup: CDR1 LGHDT, CDR2 YNNKEL (reference sequence). V was pared by 3 bases and J by 0 bases, with 36 bases between. The CDR3 bases are TGTGCCAGCAGCCAGGGCTGGACAGGGCTGGGGCGGGGGCGCCGAGAGAACTCCTACAATGAGCAGTTCTTC. Its protein is CASSQGWTGLGRGRRENSYNEQFF.

CDR3 loop: CASSPVRSGANVLTF. DNA of the CDR3: TGTGCCAGCAGCCCAGTTCGCTCTGGGGCCAACGTCCTGACTTTC. V usage is TRBV2 and J usage is TRBJ2-6; no firm D call. There are 15 residues in the CDR3. Germline-derived CDR1 and CDR2 are SNHLY and FYNNEI. Trimming removed 6 bases at V and 0 bases at J, with 9 bases between.

The genes are TRBV6-5 and TRBJ1-2; TRBD1 is a possible D gene (6 bases). The CDR3 is 12 residues long. V shed 5 bases and J shed 9 bases, with 13 bases lying between them. The germline CDR1 and CDR2 sequences are MNHEY and SVGAGI. This CDR3 reads CASSRAQGSYTF. In DNA form, the CDR3 reads TGTGCCAGCAGTCGCGCCCAGGGGAGCTACACCTTC.

The CDR3 DNA follows: TGCGCCAGCAATCTTTTCCCGGGTGGGGAGCTGTTTTTT. It translates to CASNLFPGGELFF. This chain uses TRBV10-2 with TRBJ2-2; D is uncertain. V dropped 7 bases and J dropped 8 bases, with 14 bases sitting between them. CDR1 and CDR2 from the germline V gene are WSHSY and SAAADI. The CDR3 loop spans 13 amino acids.

V usage is TRBV14 and J usage is TRBJ2-2; 8 nucleotides match TRBD2. This CDR3 contains 16 residues. Germline V gives CDR1 SGHDN, CDR2 FVKESK. V gave up 0 bases and J gave up 3 bases; unmatched junction bases: 3. The CDR3 region is CASSQDSSGYTGELFF. As DNA, the CDR3 is TGTGCCAGCAGCCAAGATTCTAGCGGGTACACCGGGGAGCTGTTTTTT. The complete variable domain, with remaining parts taken from reference TRBV14 and TRBJ2-2, reads EAGVTQFPSHSVIEKGQTVTLRCDPISGHDNLYWYRRVMGKEIKFLLHFVKESKQDESGMPNNRFLAERTGGTYSTLKVQPAELEDSGVYFCASSQDSSGYTGELFFGEGSRLTVL.

The chain recombines TRBV10-3 with TRBJ1-4; D possibly corresponds to TRBD1 (6 bases). There are 15 residues in the CDR3. V was trimmed by 2 bases and J by 3 bases, leaving 10 bases between them. Germline CDR1 ENHRY, CDR2 SYGVKD. CDR3 sequence reads: CAISEPQGANEKLFF. CDR3 coding DNA: TGTGCCATCAGTGAGCCACAGGGTGCTAATGAAAAACTGTTTTTT.